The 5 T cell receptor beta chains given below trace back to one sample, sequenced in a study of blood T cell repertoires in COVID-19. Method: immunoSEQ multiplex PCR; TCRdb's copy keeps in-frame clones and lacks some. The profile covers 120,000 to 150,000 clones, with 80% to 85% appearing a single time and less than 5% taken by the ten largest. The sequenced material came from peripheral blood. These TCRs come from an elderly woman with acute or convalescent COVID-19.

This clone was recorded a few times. CDR3 coding DNA: TGTGCCAGCAGCCGGGACAGAACAAATGAAAAACTGTTTTTT. Its protein is CASSRDRTNEKLFF. J is TRBJ1-4 and V is TRBV5-4, with 7 bases lining up with TRBD1. Germline values: CDR1 SGHNT, CDR2 YYREEE (reference sequence). Trimming at V came to 4 bases and at J to 5 bases, leaving 5 bases not matched to a gene. CDR3 length equals 14 residues.

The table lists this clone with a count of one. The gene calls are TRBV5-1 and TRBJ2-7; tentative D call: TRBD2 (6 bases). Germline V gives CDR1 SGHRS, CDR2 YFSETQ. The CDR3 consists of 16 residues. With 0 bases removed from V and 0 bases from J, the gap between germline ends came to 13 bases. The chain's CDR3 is CASSLAVWGDSYEQYF. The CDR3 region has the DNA TGCGCCAGCAGCTTGGCCGTGTGGGGGGACTCCTACGAGCAGTACTTC.

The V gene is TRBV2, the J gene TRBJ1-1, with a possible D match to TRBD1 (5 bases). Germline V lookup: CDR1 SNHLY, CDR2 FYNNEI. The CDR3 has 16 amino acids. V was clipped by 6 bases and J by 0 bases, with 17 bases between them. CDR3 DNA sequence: TGTGCCAGCAGGGGGCAGAAATTTCTTATGAACACTGAAGCTTTCTTT. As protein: CASRGQKFLMNTEAFF.

In DNA form, the CDR3 reads TGTGCCATCAAGAACACCCTTAACACCGGGGAGCTGTTTTTT. It yields the protein CAIKNTLNTGELFF. The chain combines TRBV10-3 with TRBJ2-2; D is uncertain. CDR3 size: 14 residues. Germline V gives CDR1 ENHRY, CDR2 SYGVKD. V lost 7 bases and J lost 2, with 11 bases in between.

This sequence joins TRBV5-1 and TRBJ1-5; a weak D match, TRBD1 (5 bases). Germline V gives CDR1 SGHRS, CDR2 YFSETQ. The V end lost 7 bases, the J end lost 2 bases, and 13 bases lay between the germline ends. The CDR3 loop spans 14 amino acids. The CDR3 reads CASADSFRNQPQHF. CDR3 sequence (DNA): TGCGCCAGCGCCGACAGTTTTCGCAATCAGCCCCAGCATTTT.